These 26 T cell receptor beta chains share one sample of origin, sequenced in a study of monozygotic twins with inflammatory bowel disease. TCRdb reanalyzed the 5' RACE reads and collapses them to one entry per CDR3 protein, without DNA. Its listing shows approximately 400,000 distinct CDR3 sequences. Sequencing used blood. The receptors shown here come from a human donor with ulcerative colitis or Crohn's disease, or a healthy co-twin of an affected twin (not recorded which).

The chain is built from TRBV7-3 and TRBJ2-4; TCRdb's assignment of TRBD1 cannot be checked, as there is no DNA. This CDR3 spans 17 amino acids. Germline CDR1 SGHTA, CDR2 FQGTGA. CDR3 sequence: CASSSSGTGLAKNIQYF.

The chain has TRBV7-3 and TRBJ1-1; the D gene TCRdb calls, TRBD1, cannot be checked with no DNA. This CDR3 has 17 amino acids. Germline CDR1 SGHTA, CDR2 FQGTGA. The CDR3 loop reads CASSLRPRQGEGTEAFF.

V and J are TRBV7-9 and TRBJ2-7; TCRdb outputs TRBD1, but without DNA this stays unchecked. The CDR3 loop spans 16 amino acids. Germline-derived CDR1 and CDR2 are SEHNR and FQNEAQ (reference sequence). The CDR3: CASSSLHRGLNYEQYF.

V gene TRBV6-2 or TRBV6-3 combines with J gene TRBJ2-7; TCRdb proposes TRBD1, but this gene call is untestable without DNA. Germline V gene data show CDR1 as MNHEY and CDR2 as SVGEGT. The CDR3 spans 14 residues. The CDR3 loop is CASSPPGFSYEQYF.

CDR3 amino acids: CASSQDRGRGDYGYTF. This rearrangement joins TRBV4-3 to TRBJ1-2. The CDR3 loop spans 16 amino acids. The V gene's germline CDR1 is LGHNA and CDR2 YSLEER.

The chain has TRBV20-1 and TRBJ1-4. Germline-derived CDR1 and CDR2 are DFQATT and SNEGSKA (reference sequence). The CDR3 totals 12 residues. CDR3 residues: CSAPRLNEKLFF.

This chain connects TRBV5-1 to TRBJ2-1; absent DNA, TCRdb's TRBD2 call cannot be checked. Per germline, CDR1 SGHRS and CDR2 YFSETQ. This CDR3 contains 13 residues. CDR3 sequence reads: CASSLTRGREQFF. Full variable domain (missing parts from reference TRBV5-1 and TRBJ2-1): KAGVTQTPRYLIKTRGQQVTLSCSPISGHRSVSWYQQTPGQGLQFLFEYFSETQRNKGNFPGRFSGRQFSNSRSEMNVSTLELGDSALYLCASSLTRGREQFFGPGTRLTVL.

The chain recombines TRBV5-1 with TRBJ1-5; TCRdb reports TRBD1, a call that lacks DNA to check it against. The CDR3 length is 18 residues. The germline V gene has CDR1 SGHRS and CDR2 YFSETQ. CDR3 sequence: CASSLGAVNWDRDAPQHF.

This chain connects TRBV5-1 to TRBJ2-7; TCRdb proposes TRBD1, but this gene call is untestable without DNA. This CDR3 comprises 16 residues. Looked up from germline, CDR1 is SGHRS and CDR2 is YFSETQ. CDR3 residues: CASSLEPTGNSYEQYF.

The chain has TRBV18 and TRBJ1-2; the TCRdb call, TRBD1, lacks DNA for checking. The CDR3 extends over 14 amino acids. The germline gives CDR1 KGHSH, CDR2 LQKENI. CDR3 residues: CASSNGQGVLGYTF.

The CDR3 sequence: CASNPGQGTYEQYF. This chain connects TRBV5-1 to TRBJ2-7; TCRdb outputs TRBD1, but without DNA this stays unchecked. Germline V gene lookup returns CDR1 SGHRS and CDR2 YFSETQ. CDR3 length: 14 amino acids.

This rearrangement joins TRBV9 to TRBJ2-7; TCRdb's D call of TRBD2 is untestable without DNA. Germline V gene data show CDR1 as SGDLS and CDR2 as YYNGEE. This CDR3 is built from 14 residues. CDR3 protein: CASSVGGTNHEQYF.

The chain employs TRBV7-6 and TRBJ2-5; lacking DNA, the TRBD2 call made by TCRdb goes unchecked. This CDR3 has 15 amino acids. CDR1 SGHVS and CDR2 FNYEAQ come from the germline V gene. CDR3 region: CASSPTRLGQETQYF.

This chain uses TRBV2 with TRBJ1-2; the TRBD1 assignment by TCRdb is unverifiable without DNA. CDR1 and CDR2 from the germline V gene are SNHLY and FYNNEI. This CDR3 region has 15 residues. Here the CDR3 reads CASSPWDSLNYGYTF.

The chain combines TRBV11-1 with TRBJ2-7; the D call of TRBD2 rests on TCRdb alone, since no DNA is present to check it. This CDR3 is 15 amino acids long. CDR1 and CDR2 from the germline V gene are SGHAT and FQDESV (reference sequence). Here the CDR3 reads CASTRGATNSYEQYF. Drawing the rest from reference TRBV11-1 and TRBJ2-7, the complete variable domain is EAEVAQSPRYKITEKSQAVAFWCDPISGHATLYWYRQILGQGPELLVQFQDESVVDDSQLPKDRFSAERLKGVDSTLKIQPAELGDSAMYLCASTRGATNSYEQYFGPGTRLTVT.

This chain connects TRBV5-1 to TRBJ2-7. This CDR3 comprises 14 residues. Per the germline V gene, CDR1 is SGHRS and CDR2 is YFSETQ. CDR3: CASSSGLGFYEQYF.

This sequence joins TRBV4-2 and TRBJ1-4; the D call from TCRdb, TRBD1, cannot be confirmed without DNA. This CDR3 is 16 amino acids long. Germline V gene data show CDR1 as LGHNA and CDR2 as YNFKEQ. CDR3 region: CASSHDNWSLNEKLFF.

CDR3 sequence reads: CASHHGIAGGNEQFF. This sequence joins TRBV6-2 or TRBV6-3 and TRBJ2-1; TCRdb gives TRBD2 as the D gene, but with no DNA this cannot be confirmed. CDR3 size: 15 residues. Germline CDR1 and CDR2: MNHEY and SVGEGT.

The chain couples TRBV7-8 to TRBJ2-3; TCRdb's D gene call, TRBD1, goes unchecked for lack of DNA. CDR3 length equals 18 residues. Germline V CDR1 and CDR2: SGHVS, FQNEAQ. This CDR3 is CASSLGPSGGLSTDTQYF.

The chain carries TRBV18 and TRBJ2-5; the TRBD1 assignment by TCRdb is unverifiable without DNA. This CDR3 comprises 16 residues. CDR1 and CDR2 from the germline V gene are KGHSH and LQKENI. CDR3 amino acids: CASSLNLGDYQETQYF.

The gene calls are TRBV5-3 and TRBJ2-1; TCRdb calls TRBD2, which cannot be checked without DNA. TRBV5-3 is noted as an ORF with a role that remains uncertain. This CDR3 is built from 14 residues. CDR3 region: CARSLLGRAGEQFF.

The chain has TRBV7-2 and TRBJ1-6; TCRdb indicates TRBD1, and absent DNA this call remains unverified. Germline V lookup: CDR1 SGHTA, CDR2 FQGNSA. The CDR3 contains 15 residues. The CDR3: CASSLWGVDNSPLHF.

The V call is TRBV18, the J call TRBJ2-6. From germline, CDR1 is KGHSH and CDR2 LQKENI. The CDR3 is 16 residues long. The CDR3: CASSRYRFSGANVLTF.

V and J are TRBV25-1 and TRBJ2-7. The CDR3 has 12 amino acids. Germline values: CDR1 MGHDK, CDR2 SYGVNS. The CDR3 loop reads CASSDRTYEQYF.

The CDR3: CASSYGLLEYTDTQYF. The V gene is TRBV27, the J gene TRBJ2-3; TCRdb proposes TRBD2, but this gene call is untestable without DNA. Per the germline V gene, CDR1 is MNHEY and CDR2 is SMNVEV (reference sequence). The CDR3 is 16 amino acids.

The chain recombines TRBV19 with TRBJ2-7; the TRBD1 assignment by TCRdb is unverifiable without DNA. Germline V gives CDR1 LNHDA, CDR2 SQIVND (reference sequence). This CDR3 has 13 amino acids. The CDR3 sequence: CASSEDGTYEQYF.